These 26 T cell receptor beta chains originate from one sample sequenced in a study of blood T cells in healthy people across ages. For the second PCR, which ran for roughly 6 to 12 cycles, a sample-barcoded 5' primer and a J-beta primer mix were used. One entry per CDR3 protein results from TCRdb running MiXCR on the 5' RACE reads. This sample yields about 290,000 distinct CDR3 sequences, of which around 29% are seen a single time; roughly 28% belongs to the top ten. Sequenced material: blood. These receptors came from a woman aged 70-85 years in good health.

The J gene is TRBJ2-7, the V gene TRBV20-1, with no clear D. Germline CDR1 DFQATT, CDR2 SNEGSKA (reference sequence). The CDR3 is 14 residues long. V dropped 3 bases and J dropped 5 bases, with 17 bases sitting between them. CDR3 in DNA: TGCAGTGCTAGCGGGCTGCCCTCTCTCCACGAGCAGTACTTC. Translating it yields CSASGLPSLHEQYF.

The CDR3 coding sequence is TGCAGTGCTTGGCACAAAGAGACCCAGTACTTC. This translates into CSAWHKETQYF. The rearrangement joins TRBV20-1 to TRBJ2-5; no clear D gene. CDR1 DFQATT and CDR2 SNEGSKA come from the germline V gene (reference sequence). The CDR3 loop spans 11 amino acids. The V end was cut by 5 bases, the J end by 3 bases, with 7 bases between.

The chain carries TRBV5-1 and TRBJ2-2; D possibly corresponds to TRBD2 (5 bases). CDR3 length: 16 residues. The germline CDR1 and CDR2 sequences are SGHRS and YFSETQ. Trimming took off 3 bases at V and 2 bases at J, with 14 bases between the two ends. CDR3 in amino acids: CASSSGSAVNTGELFF. The CDR3 coding sequence is TGCGCCAGCAGCTCGGGATCGGCGGTTAACACCGGGGAGCTGTTTTTT.

The gene calls are TRBV7-2 and TRBJ2-5, with D possibly TRBD2 on 6 matching bases. The CDR3 has 15 amino acids. CDR1 is SGHTA and CDR2 is FQGNSA in the germline V gene. Trimming stripped 5 bases from V and 4 bases from J, with 17 bases between. The CDR3 region has the DNA TGTGCCAGCAGCCCAGGGCGGGGATCAGGAGAGACCCAGTACTTC. Amino acids: CASSPGRGSGETQYF. Full variable domain (rest looked up from reference TRBV7-2 and TRBJ2-5): GAGVSQSPSNKVTEKGKDVELRCDPISGHTALYWYRQSLGQGLEFLIYFQGNSAPDKSGLPSDRFSAERTGGSVSTLTIQRTQQEDSAVYLCASSPGRGSGETQYFGPGTRLLVL.

This clonotype turned up a few times. The rearrangement joins TRBV28 to TRBJ2-3; perhaps TRBD1 as D (7 bases). The CDR3 length is 15 residues. Trimming pared 7 bases from V and 2 bases from J, leaving 16 bases between. Germline V gene sequence: CDR1 MDHEN, CDR2 SYDVKM. As DNA, the CDR3 is TGTGCCAGCACCCCACAGGGGACTTACACAGATACGCAGTATTTT. Translating gives CASTPQGTYTDTQYF.

This clonotype was counted a few times. V is TRBV28 and J is TRBJ2-1, with 7 bases that match TRBD2. Germline V gene data show CDR1 as MDHEN and CDR2 as SYDVKM. The CDR3 has 16 residues. V lost 6 bases, J lost 3 bases, and 11 bases stayed unmatched. The CDR3 is CASSPPGSGLYNEQFF. In nucleotides, the CDR3 is TGTGCCAGCAGCCCCCCGGGTAGCGGGCTCTACAATGAGCAGTTCTTC.

The J gene is TRBJ2-4, the V gene TRBV7-2, with D possibly matching TRBD1 (5 bases). The V and J ends lost 6 bases and 5 bases respectively, with 17 bases between them. CDR3 length equals 15 residues. CDR1 and CDR2 (germline): SGHTA, FQGNSA. This CDR3 is CASSVGGASQNIQYF. CDR3 in DNA: TGTGCCAGCAGTGTAGGTGGGGCGTCCCAAAACATTCAGTACTTC.

The V gene is TRBV7-2, the J gene TRBJ2-6; 8 bases are a match to TRBD2. Trimming cost V 5 bases and J 4 bases; bases outside gene matches: 10. The CDR3 spans 17 residues. Per germline, CDR1 SGHTA and CDR2 FQGNSA. The DNA for the CDR3 is TGTGCCAGCAGCCAAGGAGCGGGAGTACTGGGGGCCAACGTCCTGACTTTC. This gives the protein CASSQGAGVLGANVLTF.

This clonotype was seen many times. The chain uses TRBV29-1 and TRBJ2-5; 10 nucleotides line up with TRBD1. Germline CDR1 reads SQVTM; CDR2 reads ANQGSEA. This CDR3 has 14 residues. The trim removed 5 bases at V and 4 bases at J, leaving 7 bases unmatched. Here the CDR3 reads CSVRTGGSLETQYF. DNA for the CDR3: TGCAGCGTTAGGACAGGGGGGAGTCTAGAGACCCAGTACTTC.

V is TRBV28 and J is TRBJ1-1; D perhaps matches TRBD1 (5 bases). Germline CDR1 reads MDHEN; CDR2 reads SYDVKM. The CDR3 totals 15 residues. V was cut by 2 bases and J by 7 bases, with 17 bases left in between. The CDR3 coding sequence is TGTGCCAGCAGTTTACAGGGATTAGGGAGCGGTGAAGCTTTCTTT. This gives the protein CASSLQGLGSGEAFF. The full variable domain, rest sourced from reference TRBV28 and TRBJ1-1, is DVKVTQSSRYLVKRTGEKVFLECVQDMDHENMFWYRQDPGLGLRLIYFSYDVKMKEKGDIPEGYSVSREKKERFSLILESASTNQTSMYLCASSLQGLGSGEAFFGQGTRLTVV.

This clonotype has only a few counts. V is TRBV28 and J is TRBJ2-5; the match to TRBD1 covers 8 bases. This CDR3 comprises 15 residues. Germline V gives CDR1 MDHEN, CDR2 SYDVKM. J gave up 5 bases and V 1 base, and 6 bases lay outside the gene matches. The CDR3 DNA reads as TGTGCCAGCAGTTTATCGACAGGGGCGGGTGAGACCCAGTACTTC. It specifies CASSLSTGAGETQYF.

V gene TRBV15 combines with J gene TRBJ2-7; D possibly corresponds to TRBD2 (5 bases). Per the germline V gene, CDR1 is LNHNV and CDR2 is YYDKDF (reference sequence). V lost 0 bases and J 0 bases, leaving 12 bases between the germline ends. The CDR3 is 16 residues long. DNA for the CDR3: TGTGCCACCAGCAGAGACTACAGTGGGAGCTCCTACGAGCAGTACTTC. This translates into CATSRDYSGSSYEQYF.

This clonotype was seen only a few times. V usage is TRBV6-2 or TRBV6-3 and J usage is TRBJ2-7; the D is unclear. Germline-derived CDR1 and CDR2 are MNHEY and SVGEGT. V was trimmed by 6 bases and J by 8 bases, leaving 11 bases between them. This CDR3 region has 11 residues. CDR3 loop: CASRTDHKQYF. The CDR3 nucleotides read TGTGCCAGCAGAACCGACCATAAGCAGTACTTC.

This clonotype was seen at least ten times. The rearrangement links TRBV5-5 to TRBJ2-2; D is unclear. Germline V gene sequence: CDR1 SGHKS, CDR2 YYEKEE (reference sequence). Trimming removed 4 bases from V and 6 bases from J, with 16 bases in between. CDR3 length: 15 amino acids. CDR3: CASSSRWSPPGELFF. DNA of the CDR3: TGTGCCAGCAGCAGCAGATGGTCCCCCCCCGGGGAGCTGTTTTTT.

This chain uses TRBV20-1 with TRBJ2-5; no firm D call. This CDR3 spans 13 amino acids. The V gene's germline CDR1 is DFQATT and CDR2 SNEGSKA (reference sequence). V was pared by 5 bases and J by 0 bases, with 10 bases between. The CDR3: CSAYLGNQETQYF. The CDR3 DNA reads as TGCAGTGCTTACCTGGGGAACCAAGAGACCCAGTACTTC.

This clonotype has just a few counts. This chain connects TRBV21-1 to TRBJ2-5; the table's D call of TRBD2 was not tested on the DNA. Judging by the DNA end, TRBJ2-7 fits better; the J call may be wrong. TRBV21-1 is assigned pseudogene status. The CDR3 runs to 13 residues. The CDR3 sequence is CASSARGLHEQYF. The CDR3 DNA is TGTGCCAGCAGCGCGAGGGGCCTCCACGAGCAGTACTTC.

The chain uses TRBV6-1 and TRBJ1-2; D is ambiguous. Between the trimmed V and J ends, which lost 2 bases and 7 bases, there was a span of 2 bases. The CDR3 sequence is 10 residues long. CDR1 and CDR2 (germline): MNHNS, SASEGT. The CDR3 reads CASSERGYTF. CDR3 coding DNA: TGTGCCAGCAGTGAACGTGGCTACACCTTC.

This clonotype was detected once. This chain links TRBV20-1 with TRBJ2-2; tentatively, D is TRBD1 (5 bases). CDR3 length equals 13 residues. V lost 6 bases and J lost 0, with 8 bases in between. Germline-derived CDR1 and CDR2 are DFQATT and SNEGSKA (reference sequence). CDR3 loop: CSAQGTNTGELFF. The DNA of the CDR3 is TGCAGTGCGCAGGGCACGAACACCGGGGAGCTGTTTTTT.

This clonotype came up many times. This chain joins TRBV6-1 and TRBJ1-4; D not certain. In germline, CDR1 is MNHNS, CDR2 SASEGT. The germline V and J ends were trimmed by 4 bases and 3 bases, with 12 bases remaining between them. This CDR3 is 15 amino acids long. The CDR3: CASSVQGAANEKLFF. For the CDR3, the DNA is TGTGCCAGCAGTGTACAAGGAGCCGCTAATGAAAAACTGTTTTTT.

This clonotype was seen ten or more times. The chain combines TRBV7-8 with TRBJ2-5; the D is unclear. CDR1 is SGHVS and CDR2 is FQNEAQ in the germline V gene. This CDR3 region has 13 residues. V was trimmed by 0 bases and J by 3 bases, leaving 5 bases between them. Here the CDR3 reads CASSLAWEETQYF. The CDR3 DNA follows: TGTGCCAGCAGCTTAGCGTGGGAAGAGACCCAGTACTTC.

This chain joins TRBV24-1 and TRBJ2-5, with TRBD1 as a possible D gene (5 bases). The J call may be wrong; the DNA end is better matched by TRBJ2-1. The CDR3 length is 12 residues. The V gene's germline CDR1 is KGHDR and CDR2 SFDVKD. CDR3 loop: CATSDRQLHQFF. The CDR3 nucleotides read TGTGCCACCAGTGATCGACAGTTACACCAGTTCTTC.

This clonotype was seen only a few times. The CDR3 is CASSANRGGSNEQFF. The CDR3 nucleotides are TGTGCCAGCAGCGCCAACCGGGGGGGCTCCAATGAGCAGTTCTTC. This chain uses TRBV3-1 with TRBJ2-1, with 8 nucleotides matching TRBD2. The CDR3 is made up of 15 amino acids. CDR1 and CDR2 (germline): LGHDT, YNNKEL (reference sequence). After removal of 5 bases from V and 6 bases from J, the junction contained 9 bases not matched to a gene.

This clonotype appeared many times. V usage is TRBV5-1 and J usage is TRBJ2-7; D ambiguous. The germline CDR1 and CDR2 sequences are SGHRS and YFSETQ. V was trimmed by 2 bases and J by 6 bases, leaving 9 bases between them. There are 12 residues in the CDR3. CDR3 residues: CASSFPPGEQYF. DNA of the CDR3: TGCGCCAGCAGCTTCCCACCTGGCGAGCAGTACTTC.

The chain employs TRBV7-9 and TRBJ2-1; D not certain. Germline assignment: CDR1 SEHNR and CDR2 FQNEAQ (reference sequence). Trimming removed 1 base from V and 4 bases from J, with 8 bases in between. The CDR3 contains 14 residues. In DNA, the CDR3 is TGTGCCAGCAGCTTAGAAACAGAATACAATGAGCAGTTCTTC. Protein sequence: CASSLETEYNEQFF.

The chain has TRBV7-2 and TRBJ1-1, with a weak D call TRBD1 (5 bases). V lost 4 bases and J lost 3, with 9 bases in between. The CDR3 is 13 amino acids. The germline gives CDR1 SGHTA, CDR2 FQGNSA. DNA of the CDR3: TGTGCCAGCAGCTGGGGGGGGTACACTGAAGCTTTCTTT. This encodes CASSWGGYTEAFF.

Worth noting for this clonotype: A read error may be the cause here, since a much bigger clone is one base away. This sequence joins TRBV5-1 and TRBJ2-2; D ambiguous. Germline loops: CDR1 SGHRS, CDR2 YFSETQ. The CDR3 consists of 11 residues. V dropped 1 base and J dropped 7 bases, with 2 bases sitting between them. The CDR3 nucleotides are TGCGCCAGCAGCTTGAACGGGGAGCTGTTTTTT. Translated, it gives CASSLNGELFF.